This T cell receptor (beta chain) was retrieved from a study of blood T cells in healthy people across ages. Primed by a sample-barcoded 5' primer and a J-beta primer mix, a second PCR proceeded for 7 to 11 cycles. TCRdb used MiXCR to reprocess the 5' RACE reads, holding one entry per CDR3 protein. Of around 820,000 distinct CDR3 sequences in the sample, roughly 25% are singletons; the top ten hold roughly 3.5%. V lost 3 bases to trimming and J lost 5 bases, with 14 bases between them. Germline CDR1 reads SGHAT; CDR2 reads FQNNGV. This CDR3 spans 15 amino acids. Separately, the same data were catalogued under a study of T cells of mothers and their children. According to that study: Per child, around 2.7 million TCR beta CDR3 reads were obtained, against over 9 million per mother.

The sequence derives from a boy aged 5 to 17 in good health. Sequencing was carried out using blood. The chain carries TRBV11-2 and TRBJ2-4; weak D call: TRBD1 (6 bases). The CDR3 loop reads CASSFLRGGQNIQYF. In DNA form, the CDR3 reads TGTGCCAGCAGCTTCCTCAGGGGTGGCCAAAACATTCAGTACTTC.